Listed below are T cell receptor beta chains from one sample, sequenced in a study of T cell responses to AZD1222 COVID-19 vaccine. Assay: immunoSEQ multiplex PCR; the TCRdb copy retains only in-frame clones and omits some. The data contain under 80,000 clones, around 80% of them singletons. The sequences come from peripheral blood, collected 28 days after the second AZD1222 dose. The receptors shown here come from an adult who received the AZD1222 COVID-19 vaccine. Both conserved end residues are part of each CDR3. The D gene is left open where the match is weak. The listing skips clone size in some rows; elsewhere it reads once, few, many or a size class.

TRBV4-2	-	TRBJ2-7	-	CASSQGEQGYEQYF	TGTGCCAGCAGCCAAGGGGAACAGGGATACGAGCAGTACTTC
TRBV29-1	-	TRBJ1-4	-	CSVGWGEKLFF	TGCAGCGTTGGATGGGGTGAAAAACTGTTTTTT
TRBV5-6	-	TRBJ2-7	-	CASSFRSSYEQYF	TGTGCCAGCAGCTTCAGGTCAAGCTACGAGCAGTACTTC
TRBV12-3/TRBV12-4	-	TRBJ1-1	-	CASSFARYEAFF	TGTGCCAGCAGTTTTGCCAGATATGAAGCTTTCTTT
TRBV28	-	TRBJ2-1	-	CASSPVGPDEQFF	TGTGCCAGCAGTCCCGTGGGGCCCGATGAGCAGTTCTTC
TRBV7-6	-	TRBJ1-1	-	CASSRMQGVNTEAFF	TGTGCCAGCAGCCGAATGCAGGGTGTGAACACTGAAGCTTTCTTT
TRBV6-2/TRBV6-3	-	TRBJ2-7	-	CASSYPGVLSYEQYF	TGTGCCAGCAGCTATCCAGGGGTGCTCTCCTACGAGCAGTACTTC
TRBV7-2	few	TRBJ1-5	TRBD1	CASSSYRGTGVNQPQHF	TGTGCCAGCAGCTCCTACAGGGGGACAGGGGTCAATCAGCCCCAGCATTTT
TRBV7-2	-	TRBJ2-3	TRBD2	CASSGSGRDSTDTQYF	TGTGCCAGCAGCGGTAGCGGGAGGGACTCCACAGATACGCAGTATTTT
TRBV7-4	-	TRBJ2-2	-	CASSLLFF	TGTGCCAGCAGCTTGCTGTTTTTT
TRBV27	once	TRBJ2-1	TRBD2	CASTTVLAGGYNEQFF	TGTGCCAGCACTACTGTGTTAGCGGGAGGTTACAATGAGCAGTTCTTC
TRBV27	-	TRBJ2-7	TRBD1	CASSFSFDRGSAEQYF	TGTGCCAGCAGTTTCTCCTTCGACAGGGGATCGGCCGAGCAGTACTTC
TRBV13	-	TRBJ1-2	-	CASRRASSGYSPHGYTF	TGTGCCAGCAGGCGGGCCTCGTCAGGGTATTCCCCGCATGGCTACACCTTC
TRBV4-3	-	TRBJ2-7	-	CASSQVLGPSYEQYF	TGCGCCAGCAGCCAAGTTTTGGGTCCCTCCTACGAGCAGTACTTC
TRBV18	-	TRBJ2-7	-	CASSPQAINSYEQYF	TGTGCCAGCTCACCACAGGCCATAAACTCCTACGAGCAGTACTTC
TRBV18	-	TRBJ2-2	TRBD2	CASSPLLAGSAGELFF	TGTGCCAGCTCACCACTTCTAGCGGGATCCGCCGGGGAGCTGTTTTTT
TRBV11-1	-	TRBJ1-4	-	CASSLAPGNEKLFF	TGTGCCAGCAGCTTAGCTCCCGGGAATGAAAAACTGTTTTTT
TRBV4-3	-	TRBJ1-2	-	CASSQVFRVDYGYTF	TGCGCCAGCAGCCAAGTGTTTAGGGTTGACTATGGCTACACCTTC
TRBV5-1	-	TRBJ2-7	TRBD2	CASSPEARPGGEQYF	TGCGCCAGCAGCCCGGAGGCCCGCCCGGGGGGCGAGCAGTACTTC
TRBV6-5	-	TRBJ2-1	-	CASSYSIRVPGYEQFF	TGTGCCAGCAGTTACTCGATCAGGGTCCCCGGTTATGAGCAGTTCTTC
TRBV12-3/TRBV12-4	-	TRBJ2-2	-	CASSFPGELFF	TGTGCCAGCAGTTTCCCAGGGGAGCTGTTTTTT
TRBV7-2	-	TRBJ2-7	TRBD2	CASSFYSGDAYEQYF	TGTGCCAGCAGCTTCTATAGCGGGGATGCCTACGAGCAGTACTTC
TRBV6-5	-	TRBJ1-3	-	CASSPTGNTIYF	TGTGCCAGCAGCCCAACTGGAAACACCATATATTTT
TRBV7-3	-	TRBJ2-1	TRBD2	CASSLSGSSYNEQFF	TGTGCCAGCAGCTTAAGCGGGAGCTCCTACAATGAGCAGTTCTTC
TRBV4-3	-	TRBJ2-1	TRBD2	CASSLAGEANEQFF	TGCGCCAGCAGCCTAGCGGGAGAAGCCAATGAGCAGTTCTTC
TRBV4-1	-	TRBJ1-5	TRBD1	CASSQDGTGFWPQHF	TGCGCCAGCAGCCAAGACGGGACAGGGTTCTGGCCCCAGCATTTT
TRBV5-1	-	TRBJ2-3	-	CASSLLGALSTDTQYF	TGCGCCAGCAGCTTACTGGGGGCCCTCAGCACAGATACGCAGTATTTT
TRBV3-1/TRBV3-2	-	TRBJ1-3	TRBD1	CASSSTGGFLSGNTIYF	TGTGCCAGCAGTTCGACAGGGGGCTTCCTCTCTGGAAACACCATATATTTT
TRBV5-6	-	TRBJ1-1	-	CASSSRVARMNMNTEAFF	TGTGCCAGCAGCTCGCGGGTCGCCAGAATGAACATGAACACTGAAGCTTTCTTT
TRBV7-3	-	TRBJ2-1	TRBD1	CASSPRQGIRSYNEQFF	TGTGCCAGCAGCCCGAGACAGGGGATAAGGTCCTACAATGAGCAGTTCTTC
TRBV15	-	TRBJ2-3	-	CATSRNLGGFTDTQYF	TGTGCCACCAGCAGAAACCTCGGGGGTTTTACGGATACGCAGTATTTT
TRBV30	-	TRBJ1-6	-	CAWSRQEKGSPLHF	TGTGCCTGGAGTCGACAGGAAAAAGGTTCACCCCTCCACTTT
TRBV29-1	-	TRBJ2-6	TRBD2	CSTREAGANVLTF	TGCAGCACCCGGGAGGCTGGGGCCAACGTCCTGACTTTC
TRBV27	-	TRBJ2-3	-	CASSLGRTTDTQYF	TGTGCCAGCAGTTTAGGACGGACCACAGATACGCAGTATTTT
TRBV5-1	-	TRBJ2-2	TRBD1	CASSTRTGVGGELFF	TGCGCCAGCAGCACCAGGACAGGGGTTGGCGGGGAGCTGTTTTTT
TRBV18	few	TRBJ1-2	-	CASSPPTLAPNYGYTF	TGTGCCAGCTCACCACCGACTTTGGCACCTAACTATGGCTACACCTTC
TRBV7-3	once	TRBJ2-4	-	CASSPTPWDIQYF	TGTGCCAGCAGCCCCACTCCATGGGACATTCAGTACTTC
TRBV27	-	TRBJ1-1	-	CASSFGSSGSTEAFF	TGTGCCAGCAGTTTCGGTAGTTCGGGGAGCACTGAAGCTTTCTTT
TRBV28	-	TRBJ2-3	TRBD2	CASRPGTSGTDTQYF	TGTGCCAGCAGACCCGGGACTAGCGGGACAGATACGCAGTATTTT